The clone carrying this T cell receptor (beta chain) turned up a few times. Patients in Seattle were enrolled during active infection, then followed longitudinally. Clones were sequenced by immunoSEQ multiplex PCR, and TCRdb holds only the in-frame ones, with some missing. The top ten clones hold about 0.91% of a sample with 430,000 or so clones, over 85% of them seen once. This record comes from a study of blood T cell repertoires in COVID-19. Study information: From the United States, Italy and Spain came samples of acute and convalescent COVID-19.

This CDR3 has 13 residues. CDR1 and CDR2 from the germline V gene are LNHDA and SQIVND (reference sequence). The V segment lost 5 bases and the J segment 4 bases; nucleotides outside the gene matches: 2. Sample: peripheral blood. The source is a man in his late teens or twenties with COVID-19, enrolled during active disease. This chain connects TRBV19 to TRBJ1-1; 9 positions agree with TRBD1. In DNA, the CDR3 is TGTGCCAGTAGTCCGGACAGGGGCACTGAAGCTTTCTTT. Translation gives CASSPDRGTEAFF.